The source of this TCR beta chain is a study of cytomegalovirus exposure and HLA in healthy donors. Findings and limits, study-wide: V- and J-gene trimming of TCR beta was linked (in a later analysis) to a missense DCLRE1C variant. Analyzed later, association rates of TCRs varied across HLA loci, with DRB1 most and HLA-C fewest. Fewer N-insertions (relative to the roughly 660-donor mean) were reportedly seen in an Asian-associated ancestry cluster in a later analysis.

This CDR3 spans 15 amino acids. V lost 5 bases, J lost 4 bases, and 9 bases stayed unmatched. CDR1 is SNHLY, CDR2 FYNNEI, per germline. PCR employed 60 Vbeta and 13 Jbeta primers. Sequencing used immunoSEQ multiplex PCR; TCRdb keeps in-frame clones, though not all of them. Of 150,000 or so clones detected, more than 60% appear once; the ten largest clones hold about 7.7%. This clone was recorded a few times. Its matching antigen is unknown. The V call is TRBV2, the J call TRBJ2-7; 9 bases are a match to TRBD1. The source is a woman in her 40s in good health and CMV-seropositive. The material sequenced was PBMCs. CDR3 in amino acids: CASSLQGASFYEQYF. In DNA form, the CDR3 reads TGTGCCAGCAGTCTACAGGGGGCTAGCTTTTACGAGCAGTACTTC.